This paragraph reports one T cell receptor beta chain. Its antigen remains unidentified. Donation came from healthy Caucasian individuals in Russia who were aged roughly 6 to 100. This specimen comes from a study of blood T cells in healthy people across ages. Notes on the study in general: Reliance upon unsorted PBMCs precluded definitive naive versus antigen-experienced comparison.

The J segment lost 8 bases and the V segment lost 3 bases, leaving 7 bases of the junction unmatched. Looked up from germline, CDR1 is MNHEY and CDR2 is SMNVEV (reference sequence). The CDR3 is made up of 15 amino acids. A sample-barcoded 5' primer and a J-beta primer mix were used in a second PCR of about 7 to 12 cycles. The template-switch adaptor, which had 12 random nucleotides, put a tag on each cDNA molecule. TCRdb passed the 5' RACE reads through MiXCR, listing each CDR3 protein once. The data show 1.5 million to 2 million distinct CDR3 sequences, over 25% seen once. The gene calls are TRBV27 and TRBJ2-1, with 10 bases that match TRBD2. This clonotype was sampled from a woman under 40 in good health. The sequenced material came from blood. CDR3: CASSFRASGRDEQFF. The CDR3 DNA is TGTGCCAGCAGTTTTCGCGCTAGCGGGAGAGATGAGCAGTTCTTC.